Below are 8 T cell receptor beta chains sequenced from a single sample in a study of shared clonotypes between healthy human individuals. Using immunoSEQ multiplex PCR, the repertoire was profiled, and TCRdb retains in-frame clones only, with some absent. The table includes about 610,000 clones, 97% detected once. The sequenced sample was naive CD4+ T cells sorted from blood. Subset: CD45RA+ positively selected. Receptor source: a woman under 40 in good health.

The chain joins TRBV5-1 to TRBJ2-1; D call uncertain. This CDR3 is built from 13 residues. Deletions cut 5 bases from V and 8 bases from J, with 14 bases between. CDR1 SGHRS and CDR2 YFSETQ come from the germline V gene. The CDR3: CASRHPPADEQFF. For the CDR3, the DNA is TGCGCCAGCAGGCACCCCCCCGCTGATGAGCAGTTCTTC.

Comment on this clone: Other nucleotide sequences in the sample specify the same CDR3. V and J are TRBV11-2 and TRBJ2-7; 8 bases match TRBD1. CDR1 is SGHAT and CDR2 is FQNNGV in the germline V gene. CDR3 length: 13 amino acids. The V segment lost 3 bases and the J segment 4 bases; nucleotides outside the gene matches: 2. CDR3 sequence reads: CASSLGQVYEQYF. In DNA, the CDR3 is TGTGCCAGCAGCTTGGGACAGGTGTACGAGCAGTACTTC.

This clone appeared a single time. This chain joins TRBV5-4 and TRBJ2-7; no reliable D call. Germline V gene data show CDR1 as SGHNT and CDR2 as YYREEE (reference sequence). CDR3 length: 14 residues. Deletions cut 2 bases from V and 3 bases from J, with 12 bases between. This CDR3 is CASSLSPEVYEQYF. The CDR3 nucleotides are TGTGCCAGCAGCTTAAGCCCAGAAGTCTACGAGCAGTACTTC.

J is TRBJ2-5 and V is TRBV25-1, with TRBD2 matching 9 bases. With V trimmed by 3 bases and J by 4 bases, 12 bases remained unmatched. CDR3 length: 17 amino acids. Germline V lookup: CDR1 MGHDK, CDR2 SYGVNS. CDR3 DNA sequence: TGTGCCAGCAGTGATCCCCCTGCGGGAGGGAGATCAGAGACCCAGTACTTC. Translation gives CASSDPPAGGRSETQYF.

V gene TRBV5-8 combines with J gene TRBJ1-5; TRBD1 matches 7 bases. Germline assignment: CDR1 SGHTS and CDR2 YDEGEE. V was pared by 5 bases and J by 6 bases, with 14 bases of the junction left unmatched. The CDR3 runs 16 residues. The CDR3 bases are TGTGCCAGCAGACCCCCCCCAGGGGGTCGTGGTCAGCCCCAGCATTTT. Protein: CASRPPPGGRGQPQHF.

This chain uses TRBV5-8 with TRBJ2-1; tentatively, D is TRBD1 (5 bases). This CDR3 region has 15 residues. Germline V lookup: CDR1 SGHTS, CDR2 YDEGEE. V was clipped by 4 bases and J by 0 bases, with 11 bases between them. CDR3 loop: CASSPGHISYNEQFF. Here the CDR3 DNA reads TGTGCCAGCAGCCCAGGACACATCTCCTACAATGAGCAGTTCTTC.

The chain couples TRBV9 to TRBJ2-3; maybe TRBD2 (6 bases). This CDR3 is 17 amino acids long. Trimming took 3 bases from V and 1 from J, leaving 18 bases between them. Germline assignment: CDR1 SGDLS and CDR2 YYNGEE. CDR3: CASSATFAGRGTDTQYF. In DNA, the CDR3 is TGTGCCAGCAGCGCCACGTTCGCGGGAAGGGGCACAGATACGCAGTATTTT.

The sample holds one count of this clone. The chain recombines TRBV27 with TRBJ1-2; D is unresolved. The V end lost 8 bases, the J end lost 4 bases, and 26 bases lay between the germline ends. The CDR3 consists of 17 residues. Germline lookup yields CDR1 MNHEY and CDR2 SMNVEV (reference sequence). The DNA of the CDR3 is TGTGCCAGCCTACCGAGGAAAGAGAGCATTTTTAGCTATGGCTACACCTTC. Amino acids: CASLPRKESIFSYGYTF.